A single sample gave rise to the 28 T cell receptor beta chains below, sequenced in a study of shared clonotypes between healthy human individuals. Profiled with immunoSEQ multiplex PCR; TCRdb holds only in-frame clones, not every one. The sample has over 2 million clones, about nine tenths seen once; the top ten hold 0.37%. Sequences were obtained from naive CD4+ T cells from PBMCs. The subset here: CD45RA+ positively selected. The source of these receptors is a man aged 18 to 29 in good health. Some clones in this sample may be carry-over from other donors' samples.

The CDR3 sequence is CASSQDLGNRELFF. The DNA for the CDR3 is TGTGCCAGCAGCCAAGATTTGGGGAACCGGGAGCTGTTTTTT. V and J are TRBV4-2 and TRBJ2-2; D gene unclear. The germline V gene has CDR1 LGHNA and CDR2 YNFKEQ. The length of the CDR3 is 14 residues. Trimming removed 0 bases from V and 9 bases from J, with 11 bases in between.

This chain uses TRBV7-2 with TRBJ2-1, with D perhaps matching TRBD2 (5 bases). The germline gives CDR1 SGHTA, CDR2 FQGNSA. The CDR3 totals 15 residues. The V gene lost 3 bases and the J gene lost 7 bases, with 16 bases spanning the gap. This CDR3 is CASSFAYGRRNEQFF. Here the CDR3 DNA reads TGTGCCAGCAGCTTCGCTTATGGGAGACGAAATGAGCAGTTCTTC.

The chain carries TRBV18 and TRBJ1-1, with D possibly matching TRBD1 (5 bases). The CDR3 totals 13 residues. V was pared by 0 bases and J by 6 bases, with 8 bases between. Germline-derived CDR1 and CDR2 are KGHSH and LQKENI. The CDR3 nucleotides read TGTGCCAGCTCACCACCCGGGACGTCTGAAGCTTTCTTT. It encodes CASSPPGTSEAFF.

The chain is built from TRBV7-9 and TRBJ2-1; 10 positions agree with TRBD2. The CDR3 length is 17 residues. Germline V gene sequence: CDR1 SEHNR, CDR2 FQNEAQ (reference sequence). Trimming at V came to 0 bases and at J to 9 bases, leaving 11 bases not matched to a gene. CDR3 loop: CASSLAGAGGPGSEQFF. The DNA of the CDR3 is TGTGCCAGCAGCTTAGCCGGAGCGGGAGGGCCGGGTAGTGAGCAGTTCTTC. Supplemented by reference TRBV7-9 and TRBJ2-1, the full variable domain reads DTGVSQNPRHKITKRGQNVTFRCDPISEHNRLYWYRQTLGQGPEFLTYFQNEAQLEKSRLLSDRFSAERPKGSFSTLEIQRTEQGDSAMYLCASSLAGAGGPGSEQFFGPGTRLTVL.

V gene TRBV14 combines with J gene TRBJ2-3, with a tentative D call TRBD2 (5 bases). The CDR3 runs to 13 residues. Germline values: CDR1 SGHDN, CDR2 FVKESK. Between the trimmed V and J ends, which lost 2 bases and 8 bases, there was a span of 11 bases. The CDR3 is CASSQTQGGTQYF. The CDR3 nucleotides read TGTGCCAGCAGCCAAACACAAGGAGGTACGCAGTATTTT.

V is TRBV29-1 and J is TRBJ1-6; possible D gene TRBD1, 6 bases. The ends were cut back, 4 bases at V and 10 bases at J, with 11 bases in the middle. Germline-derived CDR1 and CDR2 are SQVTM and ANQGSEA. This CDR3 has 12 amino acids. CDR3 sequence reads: CSVAGEDSPLHF. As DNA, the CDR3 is TGCAGCGTTGCAGGGGAGGACTCACCCCTCCACTTT.

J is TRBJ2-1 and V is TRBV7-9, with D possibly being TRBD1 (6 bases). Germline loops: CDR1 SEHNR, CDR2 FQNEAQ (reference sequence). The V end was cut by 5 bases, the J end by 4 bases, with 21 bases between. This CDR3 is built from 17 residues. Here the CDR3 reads CASSATTGIGSYNEQFF. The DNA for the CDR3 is TGTGCCAGCAGCGCCACCACAGGGATCGGTTCTTACAATGAGCAGTTCTTC.

The CDR3 DNA follows: TGCGCCAGCAGCCAAACACAGGGTTCACCCCTCCACTTT. This codes for CASSQTQGSPLHF. The chain couples TRBV4-3 to TRBJ1-6, with D perhaps TRBD1 (6 bases). Germline lookup yields CDR1 LGHNA and CDR2 YSLEER. CDR3 length: 13 amino acids. V was cut by 2 bases and J by 9 bases, with 8 bases left in between.

The CDR3 DNA reads TGTGCCAGCAGTCCAAGCGGGACCCAAGAGACCCAGTACTTC. Encoded protein: CASSPSGTQETQYF. V and J are TRBV28 and TRBJ2-5; 7 bases line up with TRBD2. V was clipped by 5 bases and J by 1 base; unmatched bases: 4. Germline V lookup: CDR1 MDHEN, CDR2 SYDVKM. CDR3 length equals 14 residues.

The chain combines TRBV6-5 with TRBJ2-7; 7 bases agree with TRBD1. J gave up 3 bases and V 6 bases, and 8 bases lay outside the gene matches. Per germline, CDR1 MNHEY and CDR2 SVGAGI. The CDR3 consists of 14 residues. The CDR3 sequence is CASSRLRDSYEQYF. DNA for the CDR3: TGTGCCAGCAGCCGTCTCCGGGACAGCTACGAGCAGTACTTC.

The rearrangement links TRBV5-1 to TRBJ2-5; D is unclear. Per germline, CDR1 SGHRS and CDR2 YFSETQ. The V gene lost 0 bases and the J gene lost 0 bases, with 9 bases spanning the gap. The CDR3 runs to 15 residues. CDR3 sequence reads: CASSLETVNQETQYF. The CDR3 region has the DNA TGCGCCAGCAGCTTGGAAACAGTAAACCAAGAGACCCAGTACTTC.

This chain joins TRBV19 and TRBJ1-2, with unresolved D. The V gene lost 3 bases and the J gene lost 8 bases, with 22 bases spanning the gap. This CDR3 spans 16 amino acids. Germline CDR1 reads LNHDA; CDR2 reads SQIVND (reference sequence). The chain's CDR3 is CASSIPPHDSQTGYTF. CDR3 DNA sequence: TGTGCCAGTAGTATTCCCCCACACGACTCTCAGACGGGCTACACCTTC.

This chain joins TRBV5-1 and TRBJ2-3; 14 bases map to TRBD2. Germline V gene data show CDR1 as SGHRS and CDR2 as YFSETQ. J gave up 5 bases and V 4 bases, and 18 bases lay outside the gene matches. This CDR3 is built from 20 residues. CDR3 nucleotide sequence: TGCGCCAGCAGCAACGGACTAGCGGGAGGTGGTGTGCGGGTTGGAGATACGCAGTATTTT. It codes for CASSNGLAGGGVRVGDTQYF.

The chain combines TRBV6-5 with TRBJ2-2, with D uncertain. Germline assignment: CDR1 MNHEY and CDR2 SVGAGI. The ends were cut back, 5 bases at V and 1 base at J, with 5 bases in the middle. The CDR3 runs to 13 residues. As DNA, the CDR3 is TGTGCCAGCAGTACCAGGAACACCGGGGAGCTGTTTTTT. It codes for CASSTRNTGELFF.

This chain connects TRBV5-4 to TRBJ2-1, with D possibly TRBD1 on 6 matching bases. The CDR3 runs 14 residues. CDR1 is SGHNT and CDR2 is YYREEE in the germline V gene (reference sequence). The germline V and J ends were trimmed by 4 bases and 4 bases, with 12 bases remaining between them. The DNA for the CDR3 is TGTGCCAGCAGCCCGCAGGGGCGGTACAATGAGCAGTTCTTC. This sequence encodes CASSPQGRYNEQFF.

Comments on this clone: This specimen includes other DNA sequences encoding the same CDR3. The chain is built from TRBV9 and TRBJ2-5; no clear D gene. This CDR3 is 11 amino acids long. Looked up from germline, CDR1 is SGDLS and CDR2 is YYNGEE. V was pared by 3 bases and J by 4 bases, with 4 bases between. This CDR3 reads CASSGGETQYF. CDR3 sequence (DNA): TGTGCCAGCAGCGGAGGAGAGACCCAGTACTTC.

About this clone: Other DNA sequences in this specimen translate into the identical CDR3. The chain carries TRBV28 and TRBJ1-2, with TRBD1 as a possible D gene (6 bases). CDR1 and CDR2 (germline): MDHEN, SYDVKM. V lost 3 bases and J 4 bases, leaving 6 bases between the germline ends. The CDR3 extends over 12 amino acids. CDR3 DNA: TGTGCCAGCAGTTTGGGGGCCTATGGCTACACCTTC. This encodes CASSLGAYGYTF.

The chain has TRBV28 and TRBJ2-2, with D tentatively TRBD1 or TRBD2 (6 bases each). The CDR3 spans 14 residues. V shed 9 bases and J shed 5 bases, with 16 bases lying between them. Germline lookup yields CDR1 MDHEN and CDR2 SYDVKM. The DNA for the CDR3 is TGTGCCAGTAGGGGGGCGGTTCGGACCGGGGAGCTGTTTTTT. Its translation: CASRGAVRTGELFF.

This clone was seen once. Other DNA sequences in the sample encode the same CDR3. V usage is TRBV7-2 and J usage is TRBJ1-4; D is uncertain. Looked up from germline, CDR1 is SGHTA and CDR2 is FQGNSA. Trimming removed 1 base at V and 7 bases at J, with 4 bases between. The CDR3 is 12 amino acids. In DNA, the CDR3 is TGTGCCAGCAGCTTAGTCGGTGAAAAACTGTTTTTT. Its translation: CASSLVGEKLFF.

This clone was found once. The CDR3 loop is CAISEGGGTYNEQFF. CDR3 nucleotides: TGTGCCATCAGTGAGGGCGGGGGGACCTACAATGAGCAGTTCTTC. The chain combines TRBV10-3 with TRBJ2-1, with 8 positions matching TRBD2. Germline V gives CDR1 ENHRY, CDR2 SYGVKD. The V segment lost 2 bases and the J segment 2 bases; nucleotides outside the gene matches: 2. This CDR3 comprises 15 residues.

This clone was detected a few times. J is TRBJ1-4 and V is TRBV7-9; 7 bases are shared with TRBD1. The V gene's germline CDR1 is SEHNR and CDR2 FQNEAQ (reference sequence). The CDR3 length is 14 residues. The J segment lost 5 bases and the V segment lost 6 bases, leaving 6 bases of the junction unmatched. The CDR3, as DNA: TGTGCCAGCAGTCGACAGGGTCGGAATGAAAAACTGTTTTTT. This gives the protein CASSRQGRNEKLFF.

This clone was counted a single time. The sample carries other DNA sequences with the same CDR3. The CDR3, as DNA: TGTGCCAGCAGCGCCCGGAGGAACACTGAAGCTTTCTTT. Its protein is CASSARRNTEAFF. The chain uses TRBV9 and TRBJ1-1; no definite D call. Trimming removed 3 bases from V and 1 base from J, with 7 bases in between. CDR1 is SGDLS, CDR2 YYNGEE, per germline. CDR3 length: 13 amino acids.

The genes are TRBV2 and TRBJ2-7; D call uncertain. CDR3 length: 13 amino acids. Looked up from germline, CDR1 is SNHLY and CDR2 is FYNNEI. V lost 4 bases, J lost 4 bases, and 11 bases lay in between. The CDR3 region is CASSVVIFYEQYF. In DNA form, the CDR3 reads TGTGCCAGCAGTGTGGTCATTTTTTACGAGCAGTACTTC.

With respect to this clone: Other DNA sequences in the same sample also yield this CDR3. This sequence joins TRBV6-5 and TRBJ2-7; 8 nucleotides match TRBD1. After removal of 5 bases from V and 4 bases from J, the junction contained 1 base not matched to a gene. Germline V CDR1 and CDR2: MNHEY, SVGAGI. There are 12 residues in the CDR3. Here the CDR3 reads CASSRDRYEQYF. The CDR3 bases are TGTGCCAGCAGTAGGGACAGGTACGAGCAGTACTTC.

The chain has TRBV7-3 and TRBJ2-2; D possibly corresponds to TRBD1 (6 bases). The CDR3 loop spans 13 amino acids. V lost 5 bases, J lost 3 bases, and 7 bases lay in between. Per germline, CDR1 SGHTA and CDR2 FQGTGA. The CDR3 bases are TGTGCCAGCAGCAACAGGGACACCGGGGAGCTGTTTTTT. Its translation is CASSNRDTGELFF.

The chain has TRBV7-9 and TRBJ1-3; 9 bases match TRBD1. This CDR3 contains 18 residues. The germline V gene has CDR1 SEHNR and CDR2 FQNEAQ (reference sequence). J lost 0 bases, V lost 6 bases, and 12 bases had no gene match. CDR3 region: CASSHRQGVLPSGNTIYF. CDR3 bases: TGTGCCAGCAGTCATAGACAGGGGGTCCTTCCCTCTGGAAACACCATATATTTT.

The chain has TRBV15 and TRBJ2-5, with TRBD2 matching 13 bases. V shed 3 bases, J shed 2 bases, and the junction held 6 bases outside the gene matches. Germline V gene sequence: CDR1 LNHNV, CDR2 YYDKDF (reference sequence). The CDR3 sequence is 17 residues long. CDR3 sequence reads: CATSREPGLAGQETQYF. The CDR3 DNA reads TGTGCCACCAGCAGGGAACCGGGACTAGCGGGGCAAGAGACCCAGTACTTC.

Here the CDR3 reads CASSLERETWEQFF. As DNA, the CDR3 is TGTGCCAGCAGCTTAGAGCGGGAGACGTGGGAGCAGTTCTTC. The chain combines TRBV11-1 with TRBJ2-1; 8 bases match TRBD2. V shed 1 base, J shed 10 bases, and the junction held 6 bases outside the gene matches. This CDR3 region has 14 residues. Germline assignment: CDR1 SGHAT and CDR2 FQDESV (reference sequence).